Below are 28 T cell receptor beta chains sequenced from a single sample in a study of regulatory T cells in long-lasting Graves disease. Noted time point: persistent/refractory GD, antithyroid drugs over 5 years with positive TRAb. The authors made the TCR library using RNA they extracted from PBMCs. Combining iRepertoire HTBI primers with Arm-PCR of CDR3 regions, the authors built TCR beta libraries. TCRdb called the multiplex PCR reads again in MiXCR, with one record for every CDR3 protein. The sample shows approximately 500,000 distinct CDR3 sequences, about 22% of them seen only once. The material was peripheral blood mononuclear cells (PBMCs), obtained when the disease was refractory, from a patient treated with antithyroid drugs. Receptor source: a female donor with Graves disease.

This clonotype was counted a few times. The rearrangement joins TRBV28 to TRBJ2-1, with 11 bases lining up with TRBD2. Per the germline V gene, CDR1 is MDHEN and CDR2 is SYDVKM. This CDR3 has 18 residues. V lost 3 bases to trimming and J lost 3 bases; unmatched junction nucleotides: 10. CDR3 DNA sequence: TGTGCCAGCAGTTTTGTACTAGCGGGAGTGAGGCGCTACAATGAGCAGTTCTTC. This gives the protein CASSFVLAGVRRYNEQFF.

CDR3 residues: CSVEAPTGESSGNTIYF. As DNA, the CDR3 is TGCAGCGTTGAAGCCCCGACGGGGGAGAGCTCTGGAAACACCATATATTTT. The J gene is TRBJ1-3, the V gene TRBV29-1; a weak D match, TRBD1 (5 bases). Trimming shortened V by 1 base and J by 0 bases, and 16 bases separated the two germline ends. The V gene's germline CDR1 is SQVTM and CDR2 ANQGSEA. CDR3 size: 17 residues.

The chain recombines TRBV7-9 with TRBJ1-1; D may be TRBD1 (5 bases). Trimming cost V 10 bases and J 3 bases, with 15 bases left between them. The CDR3 consists of 13 residues. Germline CDR1 SEHNR, CDR2 FQNEAQ (reference sequence). The CDR3 DNA is TGTGCCACATCTCTGTCGGGGGACACTGAAGCTTTCTTT. Amino acids: CATSLSGDTEAFF.

This chain uses TRBV28 with TRBJ1-1; D not resolved. The CDR3 contains 13 residues. From germline, CDR1 is MDHEN and CDR2 SYDVKM. The germline V and J ends were trimmed by 7 bases and 1 base, with 10 bases remaining between them. CDR3 DNA sequence: TGTGCCAGCACCCAACAAGCGAACACTGAAGCTTTCTTT. Protein sequence: CASTQQANTEAFF.

The chain employs TRBV7-2 and TRBJ2-2, with 11 bases lining up with TRBD1. V was clipped by 4 bases and J by 5 bases; unmatched bases: 6. Germline lookup yields CDR1 SGHTA and CDR2 FQGNSA. This CDR3 is 16 amino acids long. The CDR3 protein is CASSSGTGGYTGELFF. The DNA of the CDR3 is TGTGCCAGCAGCTCCGGGACAGGGGGATATACCGGGGAGCTGTTTTTT.

This clonotype came up many times. The chain carries TRBV2 and TRBJ2-5; D is undetermined. Germline CDR1 is SNHLY and CDR2 is FYNNEI. Trimming took 2 bases from V and 2 from J, leaving 9 bases between them. This CDR3 spans 14 amino acids. The CDR3 DNA is TGTGCCAGCAGTGAACTTTTGTCACAAGAGACCCAGTACTTC. This codes for CASSELLSQETQYF.

The V gene is TRBV30, the J gene TRBJ1-2; D not resolved. CDR1 and CDR2 (germline): GTSNPN, SVGIG (reference sequence). CDR3 length: 11 amino acids. Between the trimmed V and J ends, which lost 5 bases and 3 bases, there was a span of 7 bases. CDR3 bases: TGTGCCTGGCGCGCGGACTATGGCTACACCTTC. Translated, it gives CAWRADYGYTF.

This clonotype was counted many times. This sequence joins TRBV28 and TRBJ1-1; maybe TRBD1 (5 bases). Per the germline V gene, CDR1 is MDHEN and CDR2 is SYDVKM. The CDR3 length is 14 residues. Trimming pared 6 bases from V and 1 base from J, leaving 12 bases between. CDR3 sequence (DNA): TGTGCCAGCAGCTTAATACAGGAGAACACTGAAGCTTTCTTT. Translation: CASSLIQENTEAFF.

This clonotype occurred many times. V usage is TRBV7-9 and J usage is TRBJ2-5, with D possibly being TRBD1 (6 bases). Germline V lookup: CDR1 SEHNR, CDR2 FQNEAQ (reference sequence). The V end was cut by 4 bases, the J end by 1 base, with 10 bases between. CDR3 length equals 14 residues. CDR3 nucleotides: TGTGCCAGCAGCTCCACAGGGATCCAAGAGACCCAGTACTTC. It yields the protein CASSSTGIQETQYF.

The DNA of the CDR3 is TGTGCCAGTGGTACCCCTGACAGTTCGTATAGCAATCAGCCCCAGCATTTT. Encoded protein: CASGTPDSSYSNQPQHF. The genes are TRBV19 and TRBJ1-5; D might be TRBD1 (5 bases). V was shortened by 8 bases and J by 0 bases, with 20 bases between the two germline ends. The CDR3 contains 17 residues. Germline loops: CDR1 LNHDA, CDR2 SQIVND (reference sequence).

In its sample, this clonotype was seen many times. The gene calls are TRBV27 and TRBJ1-2; D unclear. Trimming removed 8 bases at V and 2 bases at J, with 12 bases between. Looked up from germline, CDR1 is MNHEY and CDR2 is SMNVEV (reference sequence). The CDR3 is 13 residues long. The CDR3 DNA reads as TGTGCCAGCGCATCAGGACGGAACTATGGCTACACCTTC. This codes for CASASGRNYGYTF.

This clonotype has only a few counts. The CDR3 bases are TGTGCCAGCCGCCCGAGGCTCACTCAAGAGACCCAGTACTTC. This codes for CASRPRLTQETQYF. The chain is built from TRBV7-2 and TRBJ2-5; D ambiguous. With 8 bases removed from V and 2 bases from J, the gap between germline ends came to 15 bases. The CDR3 covers 14 residues. CDR1 and CDR2 from the germline V gene are SGHTA and FQGNSA.

Note on this clonotype: This may stem from a read error, because a much larger clone lies one nucleotide away. No conserved phenylalanine or tryptophan ends this CDR3, so it is likely a read error. The J gene is TRBJ2-5, the V gene TRBV6-2 or TRBV6-3; 8 bases are a match to TRBD1. The CDR3 spans 14 residues. Germline-derived CDR1 and CDR2 are MNHEY and SVGEGT. Unmatched junction bases numbered 9, after V lost 5 bases and J lost 7 bases. The CDR3 coding sequence is TGTGCCAGCAGTACATACAGGGGGAAGAGGACCCAGTACTCC. Residues: CASSTYRGKRTQYS.

The chain recombines TRBV28 with TRBJ2-3, with a possible D match to TRBD1 (5 bases). Trimming took 2 bases from V and 0 from J, leaving 9 bases between them. Germline V CDR1 and CDR2: MDHEN, SYDVKM. This CDR3 spans 15 amino acids. As DNA, the CDR3 is TGTGCCAGCAGTTTAGACAGACATAGCACAGATACGCAGTATTTT. As protein: CASSLDRHSTDTQYF.

This clonotype was recorded at least ten times. This rearrangement joins TRBV28 to TRBJ1-4; D unresolved. The CDR3 extends over 16 amino acids. Between the trimmed V and J ends, which lost 7 bases and 3 bases, there was a span of 18 bases. In germline, CDR1 is MDHEN, CDR2 SYDVKM. CDR3 in amino acids: CASTTIERRANEKLFF. The CDR3 nucleotides read TGTGCCAGCACCACCATAGAGAGGAGAGCTAATGAAAAACTGTTTTTT.

This clonotype was picked up many times. V gene TRBV28 combines with J gene TRBJ1-3; the D gene is possibly TRBD1 (5 bases). The length of the CDR3 is 16 residues. Germline CDR1 reads MDHEN; CDR2 reads SYDVKM. Trimming shortened V by 2 bases and J by 4 bases, and 15 bases separated the two germline ends. This CDR3 reads CASSLAGFNYGNTIYF. As DNA, the CDR3 is TGTGCCAGCAGTTTAGCAGGGTTTAACTACGGAAACACCATATATTTT.

This chain links TRBV25-1 with TRBJ1-2; 8 nucleotides agree with TRBD1. Germline trimming cut 6 bases from V and 12 bases from J; bases unmatched to any gene: 6. The CDR3 totals 11 residues. Looked up from germline, CDR1 is MGHDK and CDR2 is SYGVNS. Written as DNA, the CDR3 is TGTGCCAGCAGAGCGGGACAGGTGAACACCTTC. It translates to CASRAGQVNTF.

In this sample, this clonotype turned up many times. The genes are TRBV12-3 or TRBV12-4 and TRBJ2-7; TRBD2 aligns across 11 bases. Trimming cost V 4 bases and J 3 bases; bases outside gene matches: 5. The CDR3 length is 15 residues. The CDR3 reads CASSSLTSGNYEQYF. The CDR3 nucleotides read TGTGCCAGCAGTTCGTTGACTAGCGGGAACTACGAGCAGTACTTC.

At least ten counts were recorded for this clonotype. J is TRBJ2-7 and V is TRBV6-1; possible D gene TRBD2, 5 bases. Germline-derived CDR1 and CDR2 are MNHNS and SASEGT. The CDR3 spans 13 residues. Trimming took off 2 bases at V and 6 bases at J, with 11 bases between the two ends. The CDR3, as DNA: TGTGCCAGCAGTGAAACTAGAACCTCCGAGCAGTACTTC. Its translation is CASSETRTSEQYF.

This clonotype showed up just a few times. The chain employs TRBV6-1 and TRBJ2-7; TRBD2 might be the D (6 bases). Germline lookup yields CDR1 MNHNS and CDR2 SASEGT. Trimming shortened V by 7 bases and J by 1 base, and 11 bases separated the two germline ends. CDR3 length: 13 residues. The CDR3 loop is CASTHSGSYEQYF. The CDR3 DNA follows: TGTGCCAGCACCCATAGCGGTTCCTACGAGCAGTACTTC.

This clonotype appeared a few times. The gene calls are TRBV20-1 and TRBJ2-7; D might be TRBD1 (5 bases). The CDR3 totals 15 residues. Deletions cut 0 bases from V and 6 bases from J, with 18 bases between. Germline V lookup: CDR1 DFQATT, CDR2 SNEGSKA (reference sequence). In DNA form, the CDR3 reads TGCAGTGCTAGAGACCGGCTTGGGCAGGGTCCCGAGCAGTACTTC. Translating it yields CSARDRLGQGPEQYF.

The chain links TRBV12-3 or TRBV12-4 to TRBJ2-7, with D maybe TRBD1 (6 bases). The CDR3 spans 18 residues. V gave up 4 bases and J gave up 2 bases, with 24 bases separating them. The CDR3 DNA sequence: TGTGCCAGCAGTTCGCCCTCCTCCGGGACACCAAAAGCCTACGAGCAGTACTTC. Translation: CASSSPSSGTPKAYEQYF.

The V and J genes are TRBV12-5 and TRBJ2-3; 10 bases match TRBD2. Trimming removed 0 bases from V and 2 bases from J; junction bases left unmatched: 8. Germline CDR1 is LGHNT and CDR2 is FRNRAP. There are 18 residues in the CDR3. In DNA form, the CDR3 reads TGTGCTAGTGGTTTGGTAGTTGCCCTAGCGGGAGACACAGATACGCAGTATTTT. This sequence encodes CASGLVVALAGDTDTQYF. The complete variable domain, with remaining parts taken from reference TRBV12-5 and TRBJ2-3, reads DARVTQTPRHKVTEMGQEVTMRCQPILGHNTVFWYRQTMMQGLELLAYFRNRAPLDDSGMPKDRFSAEMPDATLATLKIQPSEPRDSAVYFCASGLVVALAGDTDTQYFGPGTRLTVL.

The CDR3: CSAPQGGSDSPLHF. The CDR3 DNA reads TGCAGTGCTCCCCAAGGGGGCTCGGATTCACCCCTCCACTTT. The chain recombines TRBV20-1 with TRBJ1-6, with 7 bases fitting TRBD1. V lost 5 bases, J lost 8 bases, and 9 bases stayed unmatched. CDR3 size: 14 residues. Germline V gives CDR1 DFQATT, CDR2 SNEGSKA (reference sequence).

The rearrangement uses TRBV28 and TRBJ1-5; D gene unclear. The germline V and J ends were trimmed by 0 bases and 5 bases, with 11 bases remaining between them. The CDR3 consists of 15 residues. CDR1 is MDHEN and CDR2 is SYDVKM in the germline V gene. The DNA for the CDR3 is TGTGCCAGCAGTTTATGTTGCAGGTTAGATCAGCCCCAGCATTTT. Translating gives CASSLCCRLDQPQHF.

At least ten counts were recorded for this clonotype. The V and J genes are TRBV28 and TRBJ1-5, with 9 nucleotides matching TRBD1. J was trimmed by 1 base and V by 6 bases; bases with no gene match: 16. The CDR3 is 19 residues long. Germline values: CDR1 MDHEN, CDR2 SYDVKM. Here the CDR3 DNA reads TGTGCCAGCAGACCTCGGGACAGGGAGTTAACTACCAGCAATCAGCCCCAGCATTTT. Translating it yields CASRPRDRELTTSNQPQHF.

This clonotype was seen at least ten times. This sequence joins TRBV11-2 and TRBJ1-2; unclear D gene. The V gene's germline CDR1 is SGHAT and CDR2 FQNNGV. The CDR3 extends over 14 amino acids. Trimming took 5 bases from V and 5 from J, leaving 15 bases between them. CDR3 sequence: CASSPGGMPYGYTF. The CDR3, as DNA: TGTGCCAGCAGCCCAGGAGGGATGCCTTATGGCTACACCTTC. The full variable domain, in which reference TRBV11-2 and TRBJ1-2 provide the parts outside the CDR3, is EAGVAQSPRYKIIEKRQSVAFWCNPISGHATLYWYQQILGQGPKLLIQFQNNGVVDDSQLPKDRFSAERLKGVDSTLKIQPAKLEDSAVYLCASSPGGMPYGYTFGSGTRLTVV.

The V gene is TRBV28, the J gene TRBJ1-2, with no clear D. The V gene lost 6 bases and the J gene lost 1 base, with 6 bases spanning the gap. This CDR3 spans 12 amino acids. The germline CDR1 and CDR2 sequences are MDHEN and SYDVKM. In DNA form, the CDR3 reads TGTGCCAGCAGCCGAAATAACTATGGCTACACCTTC. Its translation is CASSRNNYGYTF.